A selection of T cell receptor beta chains follows, all from one sample in a study of CD8+ T cells in alopecia areata. Data came from immunoSEQ multiplex PCR; TCRdb stores just in-frame clones and leaves some out. The sample consists of a few hundred thousand clones, roughly two fifths of them appearing once. The sequences come from CD4+ T cells sorted from blood, collected between weeks 30 and 35, from a patient treated with tofacitinib. The receptors originated from a human donor with alopecia areata. Each CDR3 is given with its conserved first and last residue. A D gene is named only where the DNA matches it firmly. Size is omitted from some rows. Given values are once, few, many or a class for expanded clones.

once	.	TRBV7-9	TRBJ2-3	CASSLDPRGPDTQYF	TGTGCCAGCAGCTTAGACCCCAGGGGACCAGATACGCAGTATTTT
few	.	TRBV4-1	TRBJ2-1	CASSQDLIRGGMNEQFF	TGCGCCAGCAGCCAAGATTTAATAAGGGGGGGAATGAATGAGCAGTTCTTC
.	TRBD1	TRBV27	TRBJ1-5	CASSSTLGPGQGHHQPQHF	TGTGCCAGCAGTTCCACCCTCGGGCCGGGACAGGGCCACCATCAGCCCCAGCATTTT
many	.	TRBV5-1	TRBJ2-5	CASFRGGGRQETQYF	TGCGCCAGCTTCCGTGGAGGAGGGCGCCAAGAGACCCAGTACTTC
few	.	TRBV9	TRBJ2-3	CASSVASETDTQYF	TGTGCCAGCAGCGTAGCTTCTGAGACGGATACGCAGTATTTT
.	TRBD1	TRBV11-2	TRBJ2-3	CASSQGQEVQYF	TGTGCCAGCAGCCAGGGACAGGAGGTGCAGTATTTT
.	.	TRBV7-8	TRBJ1-1	CASSLSYVAFF	TGTGCCAGCAGCTTGTCTTATGTAGCTTTCTTT
few	.	TRBV9	TRBJ1-4	CASSPPGRGEKLFF	TGTGCCAGCAGCCCCCCCGGGCGCGGCGAAAAACTGTTTTTT
few	TRBD2	TRBV7-9	TRBJ2-7	CASSPLASGINEQYF	TGTGCCAGCAGCCCTCTGGCTAGCGGGATCAACGAGCAGTACTTC
.	.	TRBV5-6	TRBJ2-7	CASSLTAGAYEQYF	TGTGCCAGCAGCTTGACCGCCGGAGCCTACGAGCAGTACTTC
.	.	TRBV19	TRBJ2-2	CASSIRTAYTGELFF	TGTGCCAGTAGTATCAGGACAGCTTACACCGGGGAGCTGTTTTTT
.	.	TRBV6-5	TRBJ2-7	CASSSLVGNYEQYF	TGTGCCAGCAGTTCCCTGGTTGGGAACTACGAGCAGTACTTC
.	TRBD2	TRBV2	TRBJ2-2	CASRLAGGWTGELFF	TGTGCCAGCAGACTAGCGGGAGGGTGGACCGGGGAGCTGTTTTTT
.	.	TRBV15	TRBJ1-2	CATSKVPMNYGYTF	TGTGCCACCAGCAAGGTGCCAATGAACTATGGCTACACCTTC
.	.	TRBV5-1	TRBJ2-7	CASSFIVASYEQYF	TGCGCCAGCAGCTTTATCGTAGCCTCCTACGAGCAGTACTTC
.	.	TRBV25-1	TRBJ1-1	CASSEFTRGTEAFF	TGTGCCAGCAGTGAATTTACGAGGGGCACTGAAGCTTTCTTT
.	.	TRBV5-6	TRBJ1-1	CASTLNFGGAEAFF	TGTGCCAGCACCCTGAATTTTGGGGGAGCTGAAGCTTTCTTT
.	.	TRBV5-1	TRBJ2-5	CASSLDNRGPGGTQYF	TGCGCCAGCAGCTTGGATAACAGGGGTCCCGGGGGGACCCAGTACTTC
.	TRBD2	TRBV6-5	TRBJ2-1	CASSYSKPSGGAGQFF	TGTGCCAGCAGTTACTCGAAGCCTAGCGGGGGGGCGGGACAGTTCTTC
.	.	TRBV6-5	TRBJ2-7	CASSSADNPYEQYF	TGTGCCAGCAGTTCCGCCGACAACCCATACGAGCAGTACTTC
.	.	TRBV6-6	TRBJ1-6	CASSYLDSPLHF	TGTGCCAGCAGTTACTTAGATTCACCCCTCCACTTT
.	.	TRBV30	TRBJ1-5	CAWSESGVRQPQHF	TGTGCCTGGAGCGAGTCAGGGGTGCGGCAGCCCCAGCATTTT
.	TRBD2	TRBV5-1	TRBJ2-1	CASSPGTSYNEQFF	TGCGCCAGCAGCCCCGGGACTAGCTACAATGAGCAGTTCTTC
.	.	TRBV5-4	TRBJ2-5	CASTFVGRGDQETQYF	TGTGCCAGCACTTTTGTTGGTCGAGGGGACCAAGAGACCCAGTACTTC
.	TRBD1	TRBV30	TRBJ1-1	CAWRGQGYTEAFF	TGTGCCTGGAGGGGACAGGGGTACACTGAAGCTTTCTTT
.	.	TRBV30	TRBJ2-7	CAWSLGGYEQYF	TGTGCCTGGAGTTTGGGAGGCTACGAGCAGTACTTC
few	.	TRBV11-2	TRBJ2-1	CASSHGQWGHNEQFF	TGTGCCAGCAGCCACGGACAGTGGGGGCACAATGAGCAGTTCTTC
.	.	TRBV6-5	TRBJ1-1	CASSYLPGSTEAFF	TGTGCCAGCAGTTACCTTCCGGGGAGCACTGAAGCTTTCTTT
few	.	TRBV27	TRBJ2-7	CASSLSGRVFYEQYF	TGTGCCAGCAGTTTATCGGGCAGGGTCTTCTACGAGCAGTACTTC
few	.	TRBV2	TRBJ2-1	CASSPIYEQFF	TGTGCCAGCAGCCCCATCTATGAGCAGTTCTTC
few	.	TRBV5-1	TRBJ2-2	CASSLARDNGELFF	TGCGCCAGCAGCTTGGCCAGGGACAACGGGGAGCTGTTTTTT
few	.	TRBV11-2	TRBJ2-7	CASSLRGREAYEQYF	TGTGCCAGCAGCTTGCGAGGCAGGGAGGCCTACGAGCAGTACTTC
once	.	TRBV5-1	TRBJ1-1	CASSLDGNGWPFF	TGCGCCAGCAGCTTGGACGGGAATGGGTGGCCTTTCTTT
few	TRBD2	TRBV4-1	TRBJ2-5	CASSQDGSGNWETQYF	TGCGCCAGCAGCCAAGACGGGAGCGGGAATTGGGAGACCCAGTACTTC
.	.	TRBV7-9	TRBJ2-7	CASSTQGFPYEQYF	TGTGCCAGCAGTACCCAGGGGTTCCCCTACGAGCAGTACTTC
.	.	TRBV7-9	TRBJ2-1	CASSESQHPFSEQFF	TGTGCCAGCAGCGAATCACAACACCCCTTCTCCGAGCAGTTCTTC
few	.	TRBV20-1	TRBJ2-7	CSARGDSEQYF	TGCAGTGCTAGAGGAGACTCCGAGCAGTACTTC
.	.	TRBV6-5	TRBJ2-5	CASRRGETQYF	TGTGCCAGCAGGAGGGGGGAGACCCAGTACTTC
.	.	TRBV30	TRBJ2-5	CAWSVTLVKETQYF	TGTGCCTGGAGTGTAACACTAGTCAAAGAGACCCAGTACTTC
.	TRBD2	TRBV29-1	TRBJ2-1	CSVEDTGGKNEQFF	TGCAGCGTTGAAGATACGGGGGGAAAAAATGAGCAGTTCTTC
.	.	TRBV28	TRBJ1-2	CASSLIGGPYGYTF	TGTGCCAGCAGTTTAATTGGGGGACCCTATGGCTACACCTTC
.	TRBD1	TRBV30	TRBJ1-1	CAWSGGQGARNTEAFF	TGTGCCTGGAGTGGGGGACAGGGGGCTCGGAACACTGAAGCTTTCTTT
.	TRBD2	TRBV7-9	TRBJ2-5	CASAPTGGQETQYF	TGTGCCAGCGCACCAACGGGGGGGCAAGAGACCCAGTACTTC
.	.	TRBV30	TRBJ2-1	CAWSLLLGSYNEQFF	TGTGCCTGGAGTCTCCTTTTGGGCTCCTACAATGAGCAGTTCTTC
few	.	TRBV7-3	TRBJ2-2	CASSLQFGGKLFF	TGTGCCAGCAGCTTACAATTCGGGGGCAAGCTGTTTTTT
.	.	TRBV7-2	TRBJ1-2	CASSIQGGVGYTF	TGTGCCAGCAGCATTCAGGGTGGGGTTGGCTACACCTTC
.	.	TRBV4-2	TRBJ1-2	CASSQGSGGKISYGYTF	TGTGCCAGCAGCCAAGGATCGGGGGGTAAAATCTCATATGGCTACACCTTC
.	.	TRBV30	TRBJ2-3	CAWGGAGPIHF	TGTGCCTGGGGTGGGGCAGGCCCGATCCATTTT
.	.	TRBV25-1	TRBJ2-5	CASKLSGESQETQYF	TGTGCCAGCAAACTGTCAGGGGAAAGCCAAGAGACCCAGTACTTC
few	.	TRBV2	TRBJ1-5	CASSEDLADYSNQPQHF	TGTGCCAGCAGTGAAGACCTGGCGGACTATAGCAATCAGCCCCAGCATTTT
once	TRBD2	TRBV7-7	TRBJ2-1	CASSFGGGSRDEQFF	TGTGCCAGCAGCTTTGGGGGGGGGTCCCGGGATGAGCAGTTCTTC
.	.	TRBV28	TRBJ1-2	CASSLSYGYTF	TGTGCCAGCAGTTTAAGTTACGGCTACACCTTC
.	.	TRBV7-6	TRBJ1-6	CASSVRPSKGSPLHF	TGTGCCAGCAGCGTGAGGCCCTCCAAGGGATCACCCCTCCACTTT
.	.	TRBV4-1	TRBJ1-2	CASSQDTVGGYTF	TGCGCCAGCAGCCAAGATACGGTCGGTGGCTACACCTTC
few	TRBD1	TRBV2	TRBJ2-3	CASSIDRGQTDTQYF	TGTGCCAGCAGTATCGACAGGGGGCAAACAGATACGCAGTATTTT
.	.	TRBV11-2	TRBJ2-4	CASSFYGDTKNIQYF	TGTGCCAGCAGCTTTTACGGGGACACTAAAAACATTCAGTACTTC
few	.	TRBV4-1	TRBJ1-2	CASSQVWAGGYTF	TGCGCCAGCAGCCAAGTTTGGGCGGGGGGCTACACCTTC
.	.	TRBV15	TRBJ2-2	CATSPGPRELFF	TGTGCCACCAGTCCCGGCCCCCGGGAGCTGTTTTTT
.	.	TRBV6-5	TRBJ1-2	CASSYSGTLGGYTF	TGTGCCAGCAGTTACTCCGGGACACTCGGCGGCTACACCTTC
.	.	TRBV6-1	TRBJ2-7	CASDLRVPPYEQYF	TGTGCCAGTGACCTTCGGGTGCCTCCCTACGAGCAGTACTTC